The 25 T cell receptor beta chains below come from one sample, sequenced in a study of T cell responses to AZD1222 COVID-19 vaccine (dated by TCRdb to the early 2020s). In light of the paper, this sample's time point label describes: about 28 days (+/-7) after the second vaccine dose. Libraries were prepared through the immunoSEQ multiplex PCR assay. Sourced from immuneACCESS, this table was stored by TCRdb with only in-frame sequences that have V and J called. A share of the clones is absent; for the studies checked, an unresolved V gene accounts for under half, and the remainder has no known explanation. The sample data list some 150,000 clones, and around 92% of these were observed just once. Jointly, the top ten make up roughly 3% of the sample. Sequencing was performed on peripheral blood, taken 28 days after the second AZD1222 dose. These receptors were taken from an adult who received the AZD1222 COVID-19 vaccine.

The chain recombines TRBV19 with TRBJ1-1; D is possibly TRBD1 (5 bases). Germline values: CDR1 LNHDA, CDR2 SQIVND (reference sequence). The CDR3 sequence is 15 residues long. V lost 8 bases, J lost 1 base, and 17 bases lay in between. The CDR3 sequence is CASSTLSTANTEAFF. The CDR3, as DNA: TGTGCCAGTTCCACGCTATCGACAGCGAACACTGAAGCTTTCTTT. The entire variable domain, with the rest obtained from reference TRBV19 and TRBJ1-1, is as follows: DGGITQSPKYLFRKEGQNVTLSCEQNLNHDAMYWYRQDPGQGLRLIYYSQIVNDFQKGDIAEGYSVSREKKESFPLTVTSAQKNPTAFYLCASSTLSTANTEAFFGQGTRLTVV.

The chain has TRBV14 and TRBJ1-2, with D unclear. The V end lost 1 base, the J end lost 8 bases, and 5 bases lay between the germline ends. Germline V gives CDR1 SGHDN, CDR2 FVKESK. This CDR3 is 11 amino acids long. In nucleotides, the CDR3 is TGTGCCAGCAGCCAAGGCTACGGCTACACCTTC. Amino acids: CASSQGYGYTF. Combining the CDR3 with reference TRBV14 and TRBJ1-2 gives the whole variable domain EAGVTQFPSHSVIEKGQTVTLRCDPISGHDNLYWYRRVMGKEIKFLLHFVKESKQDESGMPNNRFLAERTGGTYSTLKVQPAELEDSGVYFCASSQGYGYTFGSGTRLTVV.

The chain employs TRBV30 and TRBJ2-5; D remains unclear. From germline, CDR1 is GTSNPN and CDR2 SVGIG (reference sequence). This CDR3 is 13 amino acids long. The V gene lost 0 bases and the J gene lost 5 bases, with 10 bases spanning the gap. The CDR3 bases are TGTGCCTGGAGTGTAGGGCAGAAGGAGACCCAGTACTTC. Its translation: CAWSVGQKETQYF.

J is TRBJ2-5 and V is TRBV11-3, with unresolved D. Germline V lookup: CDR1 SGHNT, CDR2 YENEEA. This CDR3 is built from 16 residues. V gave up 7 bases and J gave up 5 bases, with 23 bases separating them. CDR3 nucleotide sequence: TGTGCCAGCACCTTTGGGTTCCTATACGGAGACGAGACCCAGTACTTC. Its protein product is CASTFGFLYGDETQYF.

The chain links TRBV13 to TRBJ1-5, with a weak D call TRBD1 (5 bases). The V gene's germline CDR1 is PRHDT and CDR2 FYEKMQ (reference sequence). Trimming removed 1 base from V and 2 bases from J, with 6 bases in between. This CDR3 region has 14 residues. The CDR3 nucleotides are TGTGCCAGCAGCTTAGAAGGGGGCAATCAGCCCCAGCATTTT. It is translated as CASSLEGGNQPQHF.

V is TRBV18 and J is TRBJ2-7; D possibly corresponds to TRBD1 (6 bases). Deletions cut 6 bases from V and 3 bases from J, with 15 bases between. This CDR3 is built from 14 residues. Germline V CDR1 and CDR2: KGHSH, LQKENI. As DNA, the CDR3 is TGTGCCAGCTCTTCCAGGGGCTCCAACTACGAGCAGTACTTC. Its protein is CASSSRGSNYEQYF.

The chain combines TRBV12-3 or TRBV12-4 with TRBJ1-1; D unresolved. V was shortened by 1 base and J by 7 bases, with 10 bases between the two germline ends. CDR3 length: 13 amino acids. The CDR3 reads CASSLVTSSEAFF. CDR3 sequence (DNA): TGTGCCAGCAGTTTAGTAACGAGCAGTGAAGCTTTCTTT.

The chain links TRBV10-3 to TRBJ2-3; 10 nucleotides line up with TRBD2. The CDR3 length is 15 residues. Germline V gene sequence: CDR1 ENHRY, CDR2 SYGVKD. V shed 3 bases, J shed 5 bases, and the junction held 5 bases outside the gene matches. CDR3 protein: CAISDPAGGLDTQYF. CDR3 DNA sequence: TGTGCCATCAGTGACCCAGCGGGAGGGCTAGATACGCAGTATTTT.

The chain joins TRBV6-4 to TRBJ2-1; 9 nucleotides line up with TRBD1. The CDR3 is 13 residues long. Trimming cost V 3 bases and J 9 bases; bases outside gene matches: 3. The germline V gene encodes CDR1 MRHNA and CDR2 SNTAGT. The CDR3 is CASSEGQGREQFF. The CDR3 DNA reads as TGTGCCAGCAGTGAGGGACAGGGACGTGAGCAGTTCTTC.

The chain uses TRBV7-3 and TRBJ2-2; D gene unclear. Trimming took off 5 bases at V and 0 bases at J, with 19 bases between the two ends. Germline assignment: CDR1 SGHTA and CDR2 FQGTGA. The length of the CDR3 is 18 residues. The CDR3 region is CASSVGGRGPANTGELFF. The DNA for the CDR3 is TGTGCCAGCAGCGTCGGCGGTAGAGGACCCGCGAACACCGGGGAGCTGTTTTTT. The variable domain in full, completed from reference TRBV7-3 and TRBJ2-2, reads GAGVSQTPSNKVTEKGKYVELRCDPISGHTALYWYRQSLGQGPEFLIYFQGTGAADDSGLPNDRFFAVRPEGSVSTLKIQRTERGDSAVYLCASSVGGRGPANTGELFFGEGSRLTVL.

The CDR3 DNA sequence: TGTGCCAGCAGTTTAAGGGAAAGGGATGAAGCTTTCTTT. It codes for CASSLRERDEAFF. The V and J genes are TRBV27 and TRBJ1-1; D gene uncertain. The CDR3 has 13 residues. The V end was cut by 2 bases, the J end by 7 bases, with 11 bases between. Germline V gives CDR1 MNHEY, CDR2 SMNVEV (reference sequence).

The CDR3, as DNA: TGCGCCAGCAGGGAACAGCGGGAGGGCCCCCTCGAGCAGTACTTC. Its translation: CASREQREGPLEQYF. The chain has TRBV5-1 and TRBJ2-7; 10 bases line up with TRBD2. The CDR3 is 15 amino acids. The junction had 11 bases not matched to a gene; V was cut back by 5 bases and J by 6 bases. Germline CDR1 is SGHRS and CDR2 is YFSETQ.

CDR3 in amino acids: CASRPTWGGNQPQHF. DNA of the CDR3: TGTGCCAGCAGACCTACGTGGGGCGGCAATCAGCCCCAGCATTTT. This chain uses TRBV6-5 with TRBJ1-5; perhaps TRBD1 as D (5 bases). Germline V gene data show CDR1 as MNHEY and CDR2 as SVGAGI. CDR3 size: 15 residues. The ends were cut back, 6 bases at V and 2 bases at J, with 14 bases in the middle.

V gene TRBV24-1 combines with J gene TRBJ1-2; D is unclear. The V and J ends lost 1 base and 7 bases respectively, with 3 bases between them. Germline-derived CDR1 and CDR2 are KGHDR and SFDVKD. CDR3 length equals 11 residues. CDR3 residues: CATSDFSGYTF. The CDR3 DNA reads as TGTGCCACCAGTGATTTCTCTGGCTACACCTTC.

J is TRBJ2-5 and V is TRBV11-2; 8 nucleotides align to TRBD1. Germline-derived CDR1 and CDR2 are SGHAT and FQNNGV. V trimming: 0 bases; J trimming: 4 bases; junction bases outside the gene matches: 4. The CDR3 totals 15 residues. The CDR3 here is CASSLDLGQGETQYF. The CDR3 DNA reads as TGTGCCAGCAGCTTAGATCTTGGACAGGGAGAGACCCAGTACTTC.

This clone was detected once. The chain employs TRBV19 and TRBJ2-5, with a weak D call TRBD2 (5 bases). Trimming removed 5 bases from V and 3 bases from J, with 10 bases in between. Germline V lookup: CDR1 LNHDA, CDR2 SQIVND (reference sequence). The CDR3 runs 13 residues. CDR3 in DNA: TGTGCCAGTAGTCCCCGGGAAAAAGAGACCCAGTACTTC. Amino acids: CASSPREKETQYF.

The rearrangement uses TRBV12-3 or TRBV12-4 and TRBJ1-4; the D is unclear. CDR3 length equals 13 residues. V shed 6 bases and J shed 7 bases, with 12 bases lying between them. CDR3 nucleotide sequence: TGTGCCAGCAGCCGGCCCTTGGGTGAAAAACTGTTTTTT. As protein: CASSRPLGEKLFF.

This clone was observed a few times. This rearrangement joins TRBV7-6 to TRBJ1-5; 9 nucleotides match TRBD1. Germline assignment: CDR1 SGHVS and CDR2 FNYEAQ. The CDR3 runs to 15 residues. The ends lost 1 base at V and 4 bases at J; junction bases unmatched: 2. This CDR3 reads CASSLGDRANQPQHF. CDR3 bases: TGTGCCAGCAGCTTAGGGGACAGGGCGAATCAGCCCCAGCATTTT.

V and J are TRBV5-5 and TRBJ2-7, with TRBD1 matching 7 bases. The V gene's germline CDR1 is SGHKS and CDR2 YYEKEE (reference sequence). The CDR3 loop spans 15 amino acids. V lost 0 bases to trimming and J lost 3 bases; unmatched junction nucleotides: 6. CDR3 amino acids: CASSLGTGGFYEQYF. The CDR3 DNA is TGTGCCAGCAGCTTGGGGACAGGCGGATTCTACGAGCAGTACTTC.

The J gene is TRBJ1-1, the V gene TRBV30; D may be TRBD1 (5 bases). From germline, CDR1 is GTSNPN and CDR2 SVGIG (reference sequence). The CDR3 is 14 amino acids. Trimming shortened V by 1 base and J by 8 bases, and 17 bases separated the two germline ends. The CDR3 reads CAWSGGLARLEAFF. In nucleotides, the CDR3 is TGTGCCTGGAGTGGGGGACTAGCGCGCTTAGAAGCTTTCTTT.

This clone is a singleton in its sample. CDR3 region: CASSPASGRKRYNEQFF. Written as DNA, the CDR3 is TGCGCCAGCAGCCCTGCTAGCGGGAGGAAAAGATACAATGAGCAGTTCTTC. The V and J genes are TRBV5-1 and TRBJ2-1; 11 positions match TRBD2. V lost 4 bases to trimming and J lost 4 bases; unmatched junction nucleotides: 10. CDR3 length equals 17 residues. Germline lookup yields CDR1 SGHRS and CDR2 YFSETQ.

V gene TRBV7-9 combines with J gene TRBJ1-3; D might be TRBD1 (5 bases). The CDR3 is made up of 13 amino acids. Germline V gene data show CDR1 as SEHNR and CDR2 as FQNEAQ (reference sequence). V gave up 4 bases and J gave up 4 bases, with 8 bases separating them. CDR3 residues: CASSSGAGNTIYF. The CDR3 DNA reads TGTGCCAGCAGCTCCGGGGCCGGAAACACCATATATTTT.

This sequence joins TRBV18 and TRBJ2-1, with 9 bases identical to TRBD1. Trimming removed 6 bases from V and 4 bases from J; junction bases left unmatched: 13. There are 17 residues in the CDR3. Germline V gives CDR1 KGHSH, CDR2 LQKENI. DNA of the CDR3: TGTGCCAGCTCCCCTCCGACAGGGGGGGGGTCTTACAATGAGCAGTTCTTC. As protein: CASSPPTGGGSYNEQFF.

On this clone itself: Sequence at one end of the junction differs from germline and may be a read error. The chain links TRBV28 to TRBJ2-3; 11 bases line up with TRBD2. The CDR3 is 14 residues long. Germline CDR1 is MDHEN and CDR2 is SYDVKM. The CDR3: CASNLAGGVDTQYF. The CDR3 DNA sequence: TGTGCCAGCAATTTAGCGGGGGGGGTAGATACGCAGTATTTT.

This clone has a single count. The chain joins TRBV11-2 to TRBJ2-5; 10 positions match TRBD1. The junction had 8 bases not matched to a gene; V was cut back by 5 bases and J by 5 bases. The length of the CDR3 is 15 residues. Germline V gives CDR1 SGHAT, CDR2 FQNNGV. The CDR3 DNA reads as TGTGCCAGCAGCCCTCGACAGGGGGCGGGGGAGACCCAGTACTTC. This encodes CASSPRQGAGETQYF.